This T cell receptor beta chain was recorded in a study of cytomegalovirus exposure and HLA in healthy donors. As for the study in general: Drawn from HLA-typed donors, 83 million or so unique TCRs were held in an early data release.

V was pared by 3 bases and J by 0 bases, with 4 bases of the junction left unmatched. The V gene's germline CDR1 is LGHNA and CDR2 YSLEER. This CDR3 is built from 16 residues. Primers for the PCR totalled 60 Vbeta and 13 Jbeta. TCRdb keeps only in-frame clones here, not all; method: immunoSEQ multiplex PCR. The sample totals 55,000 to 75,000 clones; its top ten clones hold about 4%. Notes on this clone: Antigen specificity is unknown.

Study-wide results and caveats: A later analysis showed HLA-associated TCR beta chains outstripping equally common others in clonal expansion. Cytomegalovirus-associated TCR beta chains were listed, numbering 150 to 200. Indistinguishability led to the exclusion of some V segments, TRBV6-2 and TRBV6-3 included.

The source of this sequence is a male donor in good health and CMV-seronegative. Sequencing was done on a sample of PBMCs. This chain connects TRBV4-3 to TRBJ2-2; 7 nucleotides match TRBD2. This CDR3 reads CASSHRTSSNTGELFF. The CDR3 DNA reads as TGCGCCAGCAGCCACAGGACTAGTTCGAACACCGGGGAGCTGTTTTTT.